These 9 T cell receptor beta chains came from one sample sequenced in a study of blood T cells in healthy people across ages. Primers used in a second PCR of roughly 6 to 12 cycles were a sample-barcoded 5' primer and a J-beta primer mix. TCRdb recomputed calls from the 5' RACE reads with MiXCR, one row per CDR3 protein. The sample holds more than 800,000 distinct CDR3 sequences, around 26% seen once. Specimen: blood. Receptors were obtained from a woman aged 80 or over in good health.

V and J are TRBV3-1 and TRBJ2-4; 12 bases agree with TRBD1. The CDR3 has 15 residues. Trimming removed 4 bases from V and 12 bases from J; junction bases left unmatched: 10. Germline values: CDR1 LGHDT, CDR2 YNNKEL (reference sequence). In DNA, the CDR3 is TGTGCCAGCAGCCGGGGACAGGGGGCTTGGGAGACTCAGTACTTC. This translates into CASSRGQGAWETQYF.

This clonotype showed up many times. The chain uses TRBV20-1 and TRBJ2-3; 9 nucleotides align to TRBD1. Germline assignment: CDR1 DFQATT and CDR2 SNEGSKA (reference sequence). After removal of 4 bases from V and 0 bases from J, the junction contained 8 bases not matched to a gene. CDR3 length: 16 residues. The CDR3 reads CSATGTGGPSTDTQYF. In DNA, the CDR3 is TGCAGTGCTACCGGCACAGGGGGCCCTAGCACAGATACGCAGTATTTT.

Notes on this clonotype: This may stem from a read error, because a much larger clone lies one nucleotide away. The V gene is TRBV14, the J gene TRBJ2-1, with D hard to call. Germline CDR1 reads SGHDN; CDR2 reads FVKESK. This CDR3 comprises 11 residues. Trimming stripped 4 bases from V and 13 bases from J, with 11 bases between. CDR3 region: CASSLLSVQFF. For the CDR3, the DNA is TGTGCCAGCAGCCTCCTTTCCGTCCAGTTCTTC.

This clonotype occurred many times. In DNA, the CDR3 is TGTGCCAGCATCCCTCAGGGACAGACTGCTTTGGGGGAGCAGTACTTC. Its translation is CASIPQGQTALGEQYF. The V gene is TRBV6-2 or TRBV6-3, the J gene TRBJ2-7; 7 bases align to TRBD1. The CDR3 totals 16 residues. J gave up 7 bases and V 7 bases, and 19 bases lay outside the gene matches. CDR1 is MNHEY and CDR2 is SVGEGT in the germline V gene.

The V and J genes are TRBV11-2 and TRBJ2-7, with D perhaps TRBD2 (6 bases). CDR3 size: 14 residues. With 8 bases removed from V and 0 bases from J, the gap between germline ends came to 14 bases. CDR1 SGHAT and CDR2 FQNNGV come from the germline V gene. The CDR3 reads CASGTVGGSYEQYF. CDR3 nucleotide sequence: TGTGCCAGCGGGACCGTGGGGGGCTCCTACGAGCAGTACTTC.

The V and J genes are TRBV5-4 and TRBJ2-3; 9 bases agree with TRBD2. The germline CDR1 and CDR2 sequences are SGHNT and YYREEE (reference sequence). Trimming at V came to 0 bases and at J to 2 bases, leaving 10 bases not matched to a gene. CDR3 length: 18 amino acids. The DNA of the CDR3 is TGTGCCAGCAGCTTGGCTGGAGCGGGGGGCTTTTCCACAGATACGCAGTATTTT. Its protein product is CASSLAGAGGFSTDTQYF.

This chain links TRBV3-1 with TRBJ2-1, with 7 positions matching TRBD2. Germline V gives CDR1 LGHDT, CDR2 YNNKEL (reference sequence). CDR3 size: 16 residues. V lost 0 bases and J lost 4; bases outside the gene matches: 6. The CDR3 loop is CASSQDYGTTYNEQFF. The CDR3 DNA sequence: TGTGCCAGCAGCCAAGATTACGGGACTACTTACAATGAGCAGTTCTTC.

This clonotype was seen many times. The chain joins TRBV6-5 to TRBJ1-5; tentative D call: TRBD1 (5 bases). V dropped 6 bases and J dropped 3 bases, with 12 bases sitting between them. This CDR3 contains 14 residues. Germline values: CDR1 MNHEY, CDR2 SVGAGI. CDR3 nucleotides: TGTGCCAGCAGAAAAGACAGCACCAATCAGCCCCAGCATTTT. This codes for CASRKDSTNQPQHF.

The table lists this clonotype with a few counts. The chain couples TRBV28 to TRBJ1-5; D not certain. The V end was cut by 2 bases, the J end by 5 bases, with 10 bases between. From germline, CDR1 is MDHEN and CDR2 SYDVKM. The CDR3 is 14 amino acids. As DNA, the CDR3 is TGTGCCAGCAGTTTAGGACGGTGGGATCAGCCCCAGCATTTT. This gives the protein CASSLGRWDQPQHF.